Presented here are 30 T cell receptor beta chains from one specimen sequenced in a study of human thymus T cells. The repertoire was sequenced with immunoSEQ multiplex PCR; TCRdb's copy has only in-frame clones and lacks some. The sample has some 120,000 clones, just under 95% seen once. Corrective cardiac operations yielded the resected thymus tissue. Sequencing input: thymus tissue. Source of these receptors: a boy under two years old with a congenital heart defect but otherwise immunologically healthy.

The chain has TRBV27 and TRBJ2-1, with 7 bases fitting TRBD1. Trimming removed 5 bases from V and 12 bases from J; junction bases left unmatched: 7. This CDR3 is built from 12 residues. In germline, CDR1 is MNHEY, CDR2 SMNVEV (reference sequence). The CDR3 DNA sequence: TGTGCCAGCAGTCCGACAGGGATGGGGCAGTTCTTC. Amino acids: CASSPTGMGQFF.

The chain combines TRBV9 with TRBJ2-3; 11 positions agree with TRBD1. V lost 4 bases and J lost 0; bases outside the gene matches: 13. The CDR3 spans 19 residues. The germline V gene has CDR1 SGDLS and CDR2 YYNGEE. Here the CDR3 DNA reads TGTGCCAGCAGCTCAACTCGGGACAGGGGGTTACATAGCACAGATACGCAGTATTTT. Protein product: CASSSTRDRGLHSTDTQYF.

The rearrangement uses TRBV30 and TRBJ2-7; 8 bases agree with TRBD1. V trimming: 0 bases; J trimming: 5 bases; junction bases outside the gene matches: 6. This CDR3 contains 14 residues. In germline, CDR1 is GTSNPN, CDR2 SVGIG (reference sequence). The CDR3 region is CAWSVGQGTHEQYF. CDR3 DNA: TGTGCCTGGAGTGTCGGACAGGGCACCCACGAGCAGTACTTC.

CDR3 sequence reads: CASSLVDSLNTEAFF. The CDR3 DNA reads TGTGCCAGCAGCTTAGTTGACAGTTTGAACACTGAAGCTTTCTTT. V gene TRBV7-6 combines with J gene TRBJ1-1; tentatively, D is TRBD1 (5 bases). V lost 1 base and J 0 bases, leaving 9 bases between the germline ends. Per the germline V gene, CDR1 is SGHVS and CDR2 is FNYEAQ. The CDR3 runs to 15 residues. The full variable domain, in which reference TRBV7-6 and TRBJ1-1 provide the parts outside the CDR3, is GAGVSQSPRYKVTKRGQDVALRCDPISGHVSLYWYRQALGQGPEFLTYFNYEAQQDKSGLPNDRFSAERPEGSISTLTIQRTEQRDSAMYRCASSLVDSLNTEAFFGQGTRLTVV.

This chain links TRBV4-2 with TRBJ2-6; a weak D match, TRBD1 (5 bases). The V and J ends lost 1 base and 2 bases respectively, with 9 bases between them. The germline gives CDR1 LGHNA, CDR2 YNFKEQ. The CDR3 length is 16 residues. CDR3 sequence: CASSQVGHAGANVLTF. The CDR3 region has the DNA TGTGCCAGCAGCCAAGTGGGGCATGCTGGGGCCAACGTCCTGACTTTC.

The rearrangement links TRBV13 to TRBJ1-1, with D possibly being TRBD1 (5 bases). Germline assignment: CDR1 PRHDT and CDR2 FYEKMQ (reference sequence). Trimming removed 4 bases at V and 2 bases at J, with 20 bases between. This CDR3 has 17 residues. The CDR3 protein is CASSSQGALVSNTEAFF. For the CDR3, the DNA is TGTGCCAGCAGCTCCCAAGGGGCCCTCGTTAGCAACACTGAAGCTTTCTTT.

The chain uses TRBV5-1 and TRBJ1-2, with 9 bases identical to TRBD1. The CDR3 has 17 residues. CDR1 and CDR2 (germline): SGHRS, YFSETQ. V was pared by 0 bases and J by 6 bases, with 12 bases of the junction left unmatched. In DNA form, the CDR3 reads TGCGCCAGCAGCTTGGAACCCCGGTGGGACAGGGTAAATGGCTACACCTTC. Translation gives CASSLEPRWDRVNGYTF.

V gene TRBV30 combines with J gene TRBJ1-2; possibly TRBD1 for D (6 bases). The CDR3 is 16 residues long. Deletions cut 1 base from V and 7 bases from J, with 22 bases between. Per the germline V gene, CDR1 is GTSNPN and CDR2 is SVGIG (reference sequence). The chain's CDR3 is CAWSAWFPALRGGYTF. CDR3 nucleotide sequence: TGTGCCTGGAGTGCTTGGTTCCCGGCCCTCAGGGGTGGCTACACCTTC.

This clone was detected only a few times. This sequence joins TRBV5-5 and TRBJ1-1, with a tentative D call TRBD1 (5 bases). Trimming took 4 bases from V and 8 from J, leaving 27 bases between them. The length of the CDR3 is 17 residues. CDR1 and CDR2 (germline): SGHKS, YYEKEE (reference sequence). The CDR3 spells CASSATVNRIPQSEAFF. As DNA, the CDR3 is TGTGCCAGCAGCGCCACAGTCAACAGGATCCCCCAATCCGAAGCTTTCTTT.

The gene calls are TRBV11-2 and TRBJ2-3; maybe TRBD2 (6 bases). Germline-derived CDR1 and CDR2 are SGHAT and FQNNGV. The ends were cut back, 2 bases at V and 2 bases at J, with 14 bases in the middle. This CDR3 contains 16 residues. The CDR3 loop reads CASSLKGASDTDTQYF. CDR3 in DNA: TGTGCCAGCAGCTTAAAGGGTGCTAGCGACACAGATACGCAGTATTTT.

This chain links TRBV4-3 with TRBJ1-1; D not resolved. Per germline, CDR1 LGHNA and CDR2 YSLEER. This CDR3 spans 17 amino acids. Trimming pared 0 bases from V and 1 base from J, leaving 15 bases between. This CDR3 is CASSQDLLGRQNTEAFF. CDR3 nucleotide sequence: TGCGCCAGCAGCCAAGATTTGTTAGGACGGCAGAACACTGAAGCTTTCTTT.

This clone was recorded once. The chain uses TRBV2 and TRBJ1-1; D might be TRBD1 (5 bases). The V end lost 3 bases, the J end lost 6 bases, and 17 bases lay between the germline ends. The germline gives CDR1 SNHLY, CDR2 FYNNEI. The CDR3 length is 15 residues. CDR3 loop: CASSDGPGRTSEAFF. For the CDR3, the DNA is TGTGCCAGCAGTGATGGTCCAGGGCGGACGTCTGAAGCTTTCTTT.

The rearrangement uses TRBV21-1 and TRBJ2-1; the table calls TRBD1, which could not be checked here. TRBV21-1 is shown as a pseudogene. This CDR3 contains 12 residues. Here the CDR3 reads CASRSTGTRLFF. In nucleotides, the CDR3 is TGTGCCAGCAGGAGCACCGGGACAAGGCTGTTCTTC.

This chain joins TRBV7-9 and TRBJ1-2; D unclear. This CDR3 is 13 amino acids long. Germline CDR1 is SEHNR and CDR2 is FQNEAQ (reference sequence). V lost 8 bases, J lost 7 bases, and 17 bases lay in between. The CDR3, as DNA: TGTGCCAGCGGATCCACCACTTGGCGTGGCTACACCTTC. It translates to CASGSTTWRGYTF.

This clone appeared once. This chain uses TRBV6-1 with TRBJ2-7, with 8 bases identical to TRBD1. Germline CDR1 reads MNHNS; CDR2 reads SASEGT. After removal of 1 base from V and 1 base from J, the junction contained 6 bases not matched to a gene. There are 16 residues in the CDR3. The DNA of the CDR3 is TGTGCCAGCAGTGAAGAAACAGGGGGATTATCCTACGAGCAGTACTTC. This gives the protein CASSEETGGLSYEQYF.

The rearrangement uses TRBV6-1 and TRBJ1-1; no reliable D call. This CDR3 is 15 amino acids long. V gave up 4 bases and J gave up 4 bases, with 16 bases separating them. From germline, CDR1 is MNHNS and CDR2 SASEGT. In nucleotides, the CDR3 is TGTGCCAGCAGTGGTACTCACAGATTGAGCACTGAAGCTTTCTTT. Protein product: CASSGTHRLSTEAFF.

This chain joins TRBV5-6 and TRBJ1-1, with TRBD1 as a possible D gene (5 bases). CDR1 and CDR2 from the germline V gene are SGHDT and YYEEEE. V was pared by 4 bases and J by 0 bases, with 19 bases between. CDR3 length equals 17 residues. In nucleotides, the CDR3 is TGTGCCAGCAGCCAAAAGACAGCGATCCGAATGAACACTGAAGCTTTCTTT. Translating gives CASSQKTAIRMNTEAFF. The full variable domain, completed using reference TRBV5-6 and TRBJ1-1, is DAGVTQSPTHLIKTRGQQVTLRCSPKSGHDTVSWYQQALGQGPQFIFQYYEEEERQRGNFPDRFSGHQFPNYSSELNVNALLLGDSALYLCASSQKTAIRMNTEAFFGQGTRLTVV.

V gene TRBV11-2 combines with J gene TRBJ2-7; the D is unclear. Trimming shortened V by 5 bases and J by 0 bases, and 8 bases separated the two germline ends. Germline V gene sequence: CDR1 SGHAT, CDR2 FQNNGV. The CDR3 extends over 13 amino acids. CDR3 protein: CASSLQGSYEQYF. For the CDR3, the DNA is TGTGCCAGCAGCCTTCAAGGCTCCTACGAGCAGTACTTC.

The chain joins TRBV28 to TRBJ1-5; a weak D match, TRBD1 (5 bases). Trimming took 3 bases from V and 4 from J, leaving 13 bases between them. Germline V gene lookup returns CDR1 MDHEN and CDR2 SYDVKM. The CDR3 consists of 15 residues. CDR3 sequence (DNA): TGTGCCAGCAGTTTCCCCCGGGGCAGTAATCAGCCCCAGCATTTT. Residues: CASSFPRGSNQPQHF. Based on the CDR3 plus reference TRBV28 and TRBJ1-5, the full variable domain is DVKVTQSSRYLVKRTGEKVFLECVQDMDHENMFWYRQDPGLGLRLIYFSYDVKMKEKGDIPEGYSVSREKKERFSLILESASTNQTSMYLCASSFPRGSNQPQHFGDGTRLSIL.

This chain joins TRBV4-3 and TRBJ2-1, with 7 bases that match TRBD1. The CDR3 loop spans 17 amino acids. Unmatched junction bases numbered 11, after V lost 2 bases and J lost 4 bases. Germline-derived CDR1 and CDR2 are LGHNA and YSLEER. CDR3 protein: CASSQNGGGTVYNEQFF. CDR3 DNA sequence: TGCGCCAGCAGCCAAAATGGGGGTGGGACAGTTTACAATGAGCAGTTCTTC.

This chain links TRBV5-1 with TRBJ1-1, with D unclear. Trimming cost V 4 bases and J 1 base, with 2 bases left between them. The CDR3 consists of 11 residues. Per the germline V gene, CDR1 is SGHRS and CDR2 is YFSETQ. In nucleotides, the CDR3 is TGCGCCAGCAGCGCGAACACTGAAGCTTTCTTT. Amino acid sequence: CASSANTEAFF.

This clone has a handful of counts. CDR3 coding DNA: TGTGCCAGCGGTGTTGCAGGGAACGCTTTCTTT. Its translation is CASGVAGNAFF. The chain recombines TRBV9 with TRBJ1-1; tentative D call: TRBD1 (5 bases). Germline V CDR1 and CDR2: SGDLS, YYNGEE. The CDR3 extends over 11 amino acids. The V and J ends lost 7 bases and 11 bases respectively, with 15 bases between them. Full variable domain (outside the CDR3, taken from reference TRBV9 and TRBJ1-1): DSGVTQTPKHLITATGQRVTLRCSPRSGDLSVYWYQQSLDQGLQFLIQYYNGEERAKGNILERFSAQQFPDLHSELNLSSLELGDSALYFCASGVAGNAFFGQGTRLTVV.

This sequence joins TRBV19 and TRBJ2-5; TRBD1 is a possible D gene (6 bases). Trimming left V 4 bases short and J 5 bases short, with 17 bases between. Germline CDR1 and CDR2: LNHDA and SQIVND (reference sequence). This CDR3 has 15 amino acids. CDR3 region: CASSNTGLAGETQYF. Here the CDR3 DNA reads TGTGCCAGTAGTAACACAGGGCTGGCTGGGGAGACCCAGTACTTC. Full variable domain (remainder filled in from reference TRBV19 and TRBJ2-5): DGGITQSPKYLFRKEGQNVTLSCEQNLNHDAMYWYRQDPGQGLRLIYYSQIVNDFQKGDIAEGYSVSREKKESFPLTVTSAQKNPTAFYLCASSNTGLAGETQYFGPGTRLLVL.

The chain links TRBV5-4 to TRBJ2-5; perhaps TRBD2 as D (6 bases). Germline V lookup: CDR1 SGHNT, CDR2 YYREEE (reference sequence). V dropped 0 bases and J dropped 5 bases, with 8 bases sitting between them. This CDR3 is built from 13 residues. CDR3 sequence reads: CASSLVLAETQYF. Written as DNA, the CDR3 is TGTGCCAGCAGCTTGGTACTAGCCGAGACCCAGTACTTC. Together with reference TRBV5-4 and TRBJ2-5, the CDR3 gives the full variable domain: ETGVTQSPTHLIKTRGQQVTLRCSSQSGHNTVSWYQQALGQGPQFIFQYYREEENGRGNFPPRFSGLQFPNYSSELNVNALELDDSALYLCASSLVLAETQYFGPGTRLLVL.

The chain is built from TRBV5-5 and TRBJ2-4, with D hard to call. The germline V gene encodes CDR1 SGHKS and CDR2 YYEKEE (reference sequence). The CDR3 is made up of 13 amino acids. V lost 1 base and J lost 9, with 11 bases in between. CDR3 nucleotide sequence: TGTGCCAGCAGCTTGATGGAGCCAGGCATTCAGTACTTC. Translating it yields CASSLMEPGIQYF.

This rearrangement joins TRBV27 to TRBJ1-5, with D maybe TRBD1 (6 bases). This CDR3 is 16 amino acids long. V lost 4 bases, J lost 5 bases, and 18 bases lay in between. Germline CDR1 reads MNHEY; CDR2 reads SMNVEV (reference sequence). DNA of the CDR3: TGTGCCAGCAGTTCCCGAGGGGGGTTAAGGGATCAGCCCCAGCATTTT. Translated, it gives CASSSRGGLRDQPQHF.

The V call is TRBV4-3, the J call TRBJ2-3; 7 nucleotides match TRBD1. The V gene's germline CDR1 is LGHNA and CDR2 YSLEER. CDR3 size: 16 residues. V gave up 4 bases and J gave up 0 bases; unmatched junction bases: 7. The CDR3 loop reads CASSRSGQPSTDTQYF. DNA for the CDR3: TGCGCCAGCAGCCGCTCGGGACAGCCTAGCACAGATACGCAGTATTTT.

A note on this clone: A junction end diverges from the germline sequence, so it may reflect a read error. As DNA, the CDR3 is TGTGCCGGCAGTGAAGGGACCGGGCATGGTGGCTACACCTTC. This sequence encodes CAGSEGTGHGGYTF. This sequence joins TRBV6-4 and TRBJ1-2; weak D call: TRBD1 (5 bases). Germline CDR1 reads MRHNA; CDR2 reads SNTAGT. The CDR3 loop spans 14 amino acids.

The chain combines TRBV7-6 with TRBJ2-5; D is unclear. Looked up from germline, CDR1 is SGHVS and CDR2 is FNYEAQ. The germline V and J ends were trimmed by 4 bases and 5 bases, with 14 bases remaining between them. This CDR3 region has 14 residues. CDR3 residues: CASSSGPRLETQYF. The CDR3 DNA reads TGTGCCAGCAGCTCCGGGCCCAGACTGGAGACCCAGTACTTC. The whole variable domain, filled in from reference TRBV7-6 and TRBJ2-5, reads GAGVSQSPRYKVTKRGQDVALRCDPISGHVSLYWYRQALGQGPEFLTYFNYEAQQDKSGLPNDRFSAERPEGSISTLTIQRTEQRDSAMYRCASSSGPRLETQYFGPGTRLLVL.

The chain carries TRBV27 and TRBJ2-7; no firm D call. The CDR3 has 13 amino acids. V shed 6 bases and J shed 1 base, with 10 bases lying between them. Germline CDR1 and CDR2: MNHEY and SMNVEV (reference sequence). The CDR3: CASRRMGSYEQYF. As DNA, the CDR3 is TGTGCCAGCAGGAGGATGGGATCCTACGAGCAGTACTTC.